This T cell receptor beta chain was recovered during a study of blood T cell repertoires in COVID-19. The length of the CDR3 is 17 residues. Trimming removed 5 bases from V and 5 bases from J; junction bases left unmatched: 14. Germline CDR1 and CDR2: MNHNY and SVGAGI (reference sequence). Some clones are missing from TCRdb's copy, which holds only in-frame ones; the method was immunoSEQ multiplex PCR. The sample carries tens of thousands of clones, about 89% recorded once. The chain combines TRBV6-6 with TRBJ2-3; TRBD1 aligns across 9 bases. Source material: peripheral blood. This clonotype was sampled from a man between 50 and 59 years old with active COVID-19. CDR3 region: CASSRDRDKRMEDTQYF. For the CDR3, the DNA is TGTGCCAGCAGTCGGGACAGGGATAAACGAATGGAAGATACGCAGTATTTT.